This TCR beta chain is from a study of long-term antiretroviral therapy in people with HIV (dated 2022 in TCRdb). For the study in its entirety: Collection of the earliest samples took place about a decade ahead of the 2015 WHO recommendation for immediate ART, at a time when ART was typically delayed until CD4 counts fell. Test extractions of a monoclonal T-cell line alongside some 36 polyclonal samples showed no cross-contamination during QIAcube processing. Of the 30 participants with HIV, about a dozen were female. From 25 to 30 adults with confirmed HIV infection, the cohort provided roughly 200 cryopreserved PBMC samples, gathered serially across a mean of about 6 years (range 1-12). A retrospective serial study tested whether ART initiation and durable HIV suppression were associated with changes in peripheral blood TRB repertoire composition and diversity. Points the paper makes about the study in general: The samples were dated from about 2003 to 2018, and the ART regimens that were used may be less effective than current ART regimens. Starting ART was linked to a significant rise in TRB diversity, yet even with long-term ART the diversity remained significantly lower than in transplant donor controls. Because pre-ART samples had limited cell numbers, profiling was done on unsorted PBMC rather than on sorted CD4+ and CD8+ T cells. Expanded TRB clones identified before ART initiation dominated the repertoire across all time points, though the dominance fluctuated and decreased in many PLHIV after ART. No data were available on ART adherence, viral resistance or therapy changes, limiting inferences about post-ART repertoire changes. HIV repertoires had narrower CDR3 length ranges than controls, and the network structure suggested an antigen-experienced repertoire that shifted only slightly toward naive after ART. Limited PBMC availability meant only the TCR beta chain was sequenced, without alpha chain pairing.

The immunoSEQ hsTCRB v3.0 assay was used at survey level resolution to sequence the TRB variable region. The target sequencing depth for TRB was about 40,000-55,000 T-cell genomes per sample. Pooled TRB libraries were sequenced on an Illumina MiSeq with a v3 150-cycle kit. Per the source publication's procedure: Repertoire analysis was run in R within a reproducible Nextflow workflow that covered QC, data transformation and analysis. LymphoSeq2, an R package for exploring AIRR-Seq data, was used to implement the custom analyses. Four samples that produced fewer than 5000 total TRB sequences were removed, so 188 HIV repertoires were analyzed. Among the 180 to 200 retained HIV repertoires, 55 to 60 were collected before ART initiation and some 130 were collected after ART initiation. Repertoires were downsampled to 5000 TRB nucleotide sequences, with summary statistics averaged over 100 downsampling iterations. Only TRB sequences with CDR3 regions of at least seven amino acids were retained for analysis. A Shannon entropy-derived clonality score and the Gini coefficient were used to measure diversity. In the repertoire networks, any two of the top 5000 CDR3 amino acid sequences were connected whenever the two sequences differed by an edit distance of one. For TRB CDR3 amino acid sequences, antigen specificity groups and MHC restriction were predicted with GLIPH2. Known CMV, EBV, HIV or tissue antigen associations were flagged by matching CDR3 amino acid sequences against VDJdb and McPAS-TCR. Pre-ART, post-ART and control groups were compared with Wilcoxon signed-rank tests and Holm-Bonferroni correction. The clones in this table, taken by TCRdb from immuneACCESS, are in-frame only. Not every clone is retained; where verified, under half of the shortfall comes from an unresolved V gene, and the cause of the rest is unknown. The V and J calls and clone size come from that table; D and trimming were worked out from the DNA. This sample gives roughly 18,000 clones in total; around 91% of them show up just once. The ten largest account for approximately 9.7% of the sample.

Inclusion was restricted to participants for whom at least one PBMC sample before ART initiation and at least two post-ART samples were available. All participants with HIV were treated in the United States of America. Before DNA extraction, cryopreserved samples of roughly 1-11 million PBMC were thawed and then washed. At the time of the earliest PBMC sample for each participant with HIV, ages ranged from roughly 20 to 54 years. PBMC samples were contributed by each participant from 1-4 timepoints before ART initiation and 2-8 timepoints after ART initiation, with a median of 7 samples. For every participant, serial HIV viral load, CD4+ T-cell count, ART history and demographic data were obtained. A Qiagen kit on a QIAcube was used to extract genomic DNA from unsorted PBMC, with samples processed in batches of 12. Of note for this clone: The antigen it binds to is not known. A read error may produce the germline difference seen at one junction end.

The CDR3 spans 13 residues, from the cysteine through the phenylalanine. Only the CDR3 DNA stays, 39 bases, in frame from base 1. Via the germline V gene, CDR1 is SGHRS and CDR2 YFSETQ. The sample was unsorted PBMCs, taken 3 years after starting antiretroviral therapy. This TCR came from a middle-aged man with HIV. Rearrangement joined TRBV5-1 to TRBJ2-7; there is no confident call for the D gene. The nucleotides read TGCGCCAGCAGCTTGGAAGACTCCAACGAGCAGTACTTC. It specifies CASSLEDSNEQYF.